These T cell receptor beta chains were read from a single sample in a study of control samples from healthy donors and cancer patients. Here immunoSEQ multiplex PCR was the method, and the copy in TCRdb shows in-frame clones only, minus some. The sample shows 74,000 or so clones, about nine tenths of them seen only once. Sequenced: blood. The receptors originated from a man over 45 in good health. The CDR3 runs from the conserved cysteine through the conserved F or W. The D gene is left open where the match is weak. Only part of the rows carry a size: once, few, many, or a class if the clone is expanded.

D | size | J | V | DNA | CDR3
TRBD2 | NA | TRBJ2-1 | TRBV7-2 | TGTGCCAGCAGCTCCGGAGGGATAGCGGGGGTCAATGAGCAGTTCTTC | CASSSGGIAGVNEQFF
TRBD1 | NA | TRBJ1-5 | TRBV6-5 | TGTGCCAGCGGGACAGAGTATCAGCCCCAGCATTTT | CASGTEYQPQHF
TRBD1 | once | TRBJ1-2 | TRBV18 | TGTGCCAGCTCACCCTCGGGACAGTACTATGGCTACACCTTC | CASSPSGQYYGYTF
TRBD1 | NA | TRBJ1-6 | TRBV5-6 | TGTGCCAGCAGCTTTGGGCAGGGGGGCTCACCCCTCCACTTT | CASSFGQGGSPLHF
NA | NA | TRBJ1-4 | TRBV5-1 | TGCGCCAGCAGCCCAGGGACAACTAATGAAAAACTGTTTTTT | CASSPGTTNEKLFF
NA | NA | TRBJ1-5 | TRBV20-1 | TGCAGTGCCAGTACCGGTGGCCAGCCCCAGCATTTT | CSASTGGQPQHF
TRBD2 | NA | TRBJ2-3 | TRBV10-3 | TGTGCCATCAGTGACGAAAAGCGGGGGGGCACAGATACGCAGTATTTT | CAISDEKRGGTDTQYF
TRBD1 | NA | TRBJ1-4 | TRBV5-1 | TGCGCCAGCAGCGGGACAGGGAACTGGAATGAAAAACTGTTTTTT | CASSGTGNWNEKLFF
NA | NA | TRBJ2-5 | TRBV14 | TGTGCCAGCAGCCAAGATTTACGGCGGGAGACCCAGTACTTC | CASSQDLRRETQYF
TRBD1 | NA | TRBJ1-4 | TRBV6-5 | TGTGCCAGCAGTTACAGGGGGCTGGGTGAAAAACTGTTTTTT | CASSYRGLGEKLFF
TRBD2 | NA | TRBJ2-5 | TRBV9 | TGTGCCAGCAGCGTAGCGGGGGGGGATGGAGAGACCCAGTACTTC | CASSVAGGDGETQYF
NA | NA | TRBJ1-1 | TRBV5-4 | TGTGCCAGCAGGCGGGGACACCTAAACACTGAAGCTTTCTTT | CASRRGHLNTEAFF
TRBD1 | once | TRBJ1-4 | TRBV19 | TGTGCCAGTACCCCTCGGGACAGGCCGAATGAAAAACTGTTTTTT | CASTPRDRPNEKLFF
NA | NA | TRBJ1-5 | TRBV11-2 | TGTGCCAGCAGCCCACCCTTTCTAAGCAATCAGCCCCAGCATTTT | CASSPPFLSNQPQHF
NA | NA | TRBJ1-1 | TRBV14 | TGTGCCAGCAGCCTGACAAGGGTGAACACTGAAGCTTTCTTT | CASSLTRVNTEAFF
NA | once | TRBJ1-2 | TRBV7-9 | TGTGCCAGCAGCCCTTGGCCACCGGGGTACACCTTC | CASSPWPPGYTF
NA | NA | TRBJ2-1 | TRBV9 | TGTGCCAGCAGTCCGCAACAAGGGCTAGCTTACAATGAGCAGTTCTTC | CASSPQQGLAYNEQFF
TRBD2 | NA | TRBJ2-3 | TRBV19 | TGTGCCAGTAGTGGACAAGGACTAGCGGGGGGGGTTAGCACAGATACGCAGTATTTT | CASSGQGLAGGVSTDTQYF
NA | NA | TRBJ2-3 | TRBV10-1 | TGCGCCAGCAGTGAGTCGGGGGCCCAGAGTACGCAGTATTTT | CASSESGAQSTQYF
NA | NA | TRBJ1-1 | TRBV9 | TGTGCCAGCAGCGCCCACAGGATCAACACTGAAGCTTTCTTT | CASSAHRINTEAFF
NA | NA | TRBJ1-3 | TRBV5-1 | TGCGCCAGCAGCCCGCAGATAAACTCTGGAAACACCATATATTTT | CASSPQINSGNTIYF
NA | NA | TRBJ2-3 | TRBV11-2 | TGTGCCAGCACCATGGGCACCACAGATACGCAGTATTTT | CASTMGTTDTQYF
NA | NA | TRBJ2-1 | TRBV6-6 | TGTGCCAGCAGTTATGACAGCTACAATGAGCAGTTCTTC | CASSYDSYNEQFF
TRBD2 | NA | TRBJ2-2 | TRBV24-1 | TGTGCCACCAGTGAATCCGGGACTAGCTCCGGGGAGCTGTTTTTT | CATSESGTSSGELFF
NA | NA | TRBJ1-4 | TRBV27 | TGTGCCAGCAGTCCCCACAGCGTTGTTGCTGAAAAACTGTTTTTT | CASSPHSVVAEKLFF
NA | NA | TRBJ2-5 | TRBV7-6 | TGTGCCAGCAGCCAAGAAAGCGGGCGAGAGACCCAGTACTTC | CASSQESGRETQYF
TRBD1 | NA | TRBJ1-4 | TRBV6-6 | TGTGCCAGCAGTAACGGCGGCAGGGGGGATGAAAAACTGTTTTTT | CASSNGGRGDEKLFF
NA | NA | TRBJ2-7 | TRBV4-1 | TGCGCCAGCAGCCAAGTGATTGATGTCTACGAGCAGTACTTC | CASSQVIDVYEQYF
NA | NA | TRBJ2-7 | TRBV4-2 | TGTGCCAGCAGCCAAGAGCGACAGGAGGACGAGCAGTACTTC | CASSQERQEDEQYF
TRBD1 | NA | TRBJ2-1 | TRBV11-3 | TGTGCCAGCAGCGACCGGACAGGGGTGAATGAGCAGTTCTTC | CASSDRTGVNEQFF
NA | NA | TRBJ2-5 | TRBV7-2 | TGTGCCAGCAGCTTAGCGGCGGGGCAGGGGCAAGAGACCCAGTACTTC | CASSLAAGQGQETQYF